The 23 T cell receptor beta chains presented below share a single source sample, sequenced in a study of cytomegalovirus exposure and HLA in healthy donors. PCR primers comprised 60 Vbeta and 13 Jbeta primers. The method was immunoSEQ multiplex PCR; TCRdb's version includes in-frame clones alone and lacks a portion of them. This table holds some 180,000 clones, 87% found once. Sequencing used PBMCs. These receptors were taken from a boy younger than 10 in good health and CMV-seronegative.

The chain employs TRBV5-6 and TRBJ1-5; possibly TRBD1 for D (6 bases). The V end lost 0 bases, the J end lost 6 bases, and 10 bases lay between the germline ends. Per the germline V gene, CDR1 is SGHDT and CDR2 is YYEEEE. CDR3 length: 14 amino acids. The CDR3 nucleotides are TGTGCCAGCAGCTTGGGACAGGCGGGTCAGCCCCAGCATTTT. Amino acid sequence: CASSLGQAGQPQHF.

The chain recombines TRBV5-1 with TRBJ2-5, with 12 bases that match TRBD2. V shed 4 bases, J shed 1 base, and the junction held 2 bases outside the gene matches. This CDR3 contains 15 residues. In germline, CDR1 is SGHRS, CDR2 YFSETQ. CDR3 residues: CASSPTSGGQETQYF. The CDR3 coding sequence is TGCGCCAGCAGCCCGACTAGCGGGGGCCAAGAGACCCAGTACTTC.

This rearrangement joins TRBV6-5 to TRBJ2-5; 12 positions agree with TRBD1. CDR3 length: 14 residues. The J segment lost 5 bases and the V segment lost 6 bases, leaving 4 bases of the junction unmatched. CDR1 MNHEY and CDR2 SVGAGI come from the germline V gene. This chain's CDR3 is CASSPGTGGETQYF. As DNA, the CDR3 is TGTGCCAGCAGCCCCGGGACAGGGGGCGAGACCCAGTACTTC.

The V call is TRBV30, the J call TRBJ1-6; D ambiguous. The CDR3 length is 13 residues. Germline V CDR1 and CDR2: GTSNPN, SVGIG (reference sequence). V was trimmed by 1 base and J by 6 bases, leaving 7 bases between them. The CDR3 coding sequence is TGTGCCTGGAGTGCCGGGGTTAATTCACCCCTCCACTTT. It encodes CAWSAGVNSPLHF.

The chain couples TRBV27 to TRBJ2-5, with D maybe TRBD1 (5 bases). The J call may be wrong; the DNA end is better matched by TRBJ2-7. CDR1 and CDR2 (germline): MNHEY, SMNVEV (reference sequence). The CDR3 covers 14 residues. CDR3 residues: CASSFRGFNYEQYF. The CDR3 bases are TGTGCCAGCAGTTTTAGGGGATTCAACTACGAGCAGTACTTC.

This sequence joins TRBV6-5 and TRBJ2-5; TRBD2 is a possible D gene (6 bases). CDR1 is MNHEY and CDR2 is SVGAGI in the germline V gene. This CDR3 is built from 15 residues. Trimming left V 8 bases short and J 5 bases short, with 21 bases between. The CDR3 nucleotides are TGTGCCAGCTCCCGGGGGTGGGATAAAGTGGAGACCCAGTACTTC. Amino acids: CASSRGWDKVETQYF.

This clone appeared once. This rearrangement joins TRBV7-2 to TRBJ1-5; D not certain. The germline gives CDR1 SGHTA, CDR2 FQGNSA. V lost 2 bases and J lost 5, with 7 bases in between. The CDR3 totals 13 residues. The CDR3 nucleotides read TGTGCCAGCAGCTTAACGAGGGATCAGCCCCAGCATTTT. It codes for CASSLTRDQPQHF. Using reference TRBV7-2 and TRBJ1-5 for the parts outside the CDR3, the full variable domain is GAGVSQSPSNKVTEKGKDVELRCDPISGHTALYWYRQSLGQGLEFLIYFQGNSAPDKSGLPSDRFSAERTGGSVSTLTIQRTQQEDSAVYLCASSLTRDQPQHFGDGTRLSIL.

The chain links TRBV6-5 to TRBJ1-6; possible D gene TRBD1, 5 bases. V was cut by 6 bases and J by 10 bases, with 16 bases left in between. CDR1 and CDR2 (germline): MNHEY, SVGAGI. CDR3 size: 14 residues. The CDR3: CASRRGGGGSPLHF. The CDR3 DNA follows: TGTGCCAGCAGGCGTGGGGGGGGTGGCTCACCCCTCCACTTT.

This clone was seen a few times. The rearrangement uses TRBV6-5 and TRBJ1-2, with 8 bases lining up with TRBD1. Trimming removed 6 bases from V and 5 bases from J; junction bases left unmatched: 5. The CDR3 contains 13 residues. Germline V gives CDR1 MNHEY, CDR2 SVGAGI. CDR3 DNA sequence: TGTGCCAGCAGACTTCAGGGGGCTTATGGCTACACCTTC. It codes for CASRLQGAYGYTF.

The rearrangement joins TRBV6-5 to TRBJ1-1, with D possibly TRBD1 on 5 matching bases. Germline values: CDR1 MNHEY, CDR2 SVGAGI. Trimming took off 3 bases at V and 1 base at J, with 9 bases between the two ends. The CDR3 runs to 14 residues. The DNA for the CDR3 is TGTGCCAGCAGTTATCCCGGGGGGAACACTGAAGCTTTCTTT. Its protein product is CASSYPGGNTEAFF.

Written as DNA, the CDR3 is TGTGCCAGTAGCCCAGGGAGGCCAGAGACCCAGTACTTC. This encodes CASSPGRPETQYF. This sequence joins TRBV19 and TRBJ2-5, with D possibly TRBD2 on 6 matching bases. The CDR3 is made up of 13 amino acids. With 6 bases removed from V and 4 bases from J, the gap between germline ends came to 12 bases. CDR1 and CDR2 from the germline V gene are LNHDA and SQIVND (reference sequence).

The V and J genes are TRBV5-1 and TRBJ2-1; 9 bases agree with TRBD2. V lost 0 bases and J lost 4; bases outside the gene matches: 8. The CDR3 covers 17 residues. Germline assignment: CDR1 SGHRS and CDR2 YFSETQ. The CDR3 region is CASSLEAGGQAYNEQFF. CDR3 bases: TGCGCCAGCAGCTTGGAAGCGGGGGGCCAGGCTTACAATGAGCAGTTCTTC. The full variable domain, completed using reference TRBV5-1 and TRBJ2-1, is KAGVTQTPRYLIKTRGQQVTLSCSPISGHRSVSWYQQTPGQGLQFLFEYFSETQRNKGNFPGRFSGRQFSNSRSEMNVSTLELGDSALYLCASSLEAGGQAYNEQFFGPGTRLTVL.

This clone has a handful of counts. The genes are TRBV6-1 and TRBJ1-1; 7 positions match TRBD1. CDR1 and CDR2 from the germline V gene are MNHNS and SASEGT. CDR3 length: 13 amino acids. The V and J ends lost 7 bases and 5 bases, in that order; junction bases with no gene match: 7. For the CDR3, the DNA is TGTGCCAGCAAGTACAGGGGAGAGACTGAAGCTTTCTTT. As protein: CASKYRGETEAFF.

Only a few counts were recorded for this clone. The chain joins TRBV7-9 to TRBJ2-3, with no clear D. Germline V CDR1 and CDR2: SEHNR, FQNEAQ (reference sequence). This CDR3 has 14 residues. With 1 base removed from V and 2 bases from J, the gap between germline ends came to 7 bases. This chain's CDR3 is CASSLERPTDTQYF. The CDR3 region has the DNA TGTGCCAGCAGCTTAGAGAGGCCCACAGATACGCAGTATTTT.

The chain couples TRBV6-5 to TRBJ1-2, with unresolved D. Germline V lookup: CDR1 MNHEY, CDR2 SVGAGI. The CDR3 has 13 amino acids. V was clipped by 0 bases and J by 5 bases, with 7 bases between them. This CDR3 is CASSYSLDYGYTF. The CDR3 DNA sequence: TGTGCCAGCAGTTACTCATTAGATTATGGCTACACCTTC.

The rearrangement uses TRBV5-4 and TRBJ2-2, with TRBD2 identical over 15 bases. Germline V CDR1 and CDR2: SGHNT, YYREEE (reference sequence). Trimming removed 5 bases from V and 4 bases from J; junction bases left unmatched: 12. This CDR3 has 19 residues. CDR3 DNA: TGTGCCAGCAGGAAGACCGGGACTAGCGGGAGGCCGGGCACCGGGGAGCTGTTTTTT. As protein: CASRKTGTSGRPGTGELFF.

This clone has just a few counts. The chain carries TRBV5-1 and TRBJ1-1, with D maybe TRBD1 (6 bases). Germline-derived CDR1 and CDR2 are SGHRS and YFSETQ. This CDR3 has 13 amino acids. Trimming took off 2 bases at V and 6 bases at J, with 11 bases between the two ends. Here the CDR3 reads CASSLTGTPEAFF. The CDR3 DNA is TGCGCCAGCAGCTTAACCGGGACACCTGAAGCTTTCTTT. Full variable domain (remainder filled in from reference TRBV5-1 and TRBJ1-1): KAGVTQTPRYLIKTRGQQVTLSCSPISGHRSVSWYQQTPGQGLQFLFEYFSETQRNKGNFPGRFSGRQFSNSRSEMNVSTLELGDSALYLCASSLTGTPEAFFGQGTRLTVV.

Turning to this clone: The junction shows a germline mismatch at one end, possibly a read error. The chain has TRBV5-1 and TRBJ2-7; D may be TRBD1 (6 bases). The CDR3 runs to 13 residues. CDR1 and CDR2 (germline): SGHRS, YFSETQ. The DNA of the CDR3 is TGCGCCAGCAGCCCCGAGATAGAGGGGACAACCGTCTTC. Residues: CASSPEIEGTTVF.

This clone occurred once. The genes are TRBV6-1 and TRBJ1-6; a possible D gene is TRBD1 (6 bases). The CDR3 has 17 amino acids. Trimming cost V 4 bases and J 14 bases, with 27 bases left between them. Germline V gives CDR1 MNHNS, CDR2 SASEGT. Written as DNA, the CDR3 is TGTGCCAGCAGTGGCCGGGACACCTCCTCGTCTAAGTTGACCCTCCACTTT. As protein: CASSGRDTSSSKLTLHF.

The chain links TRBV7-8 to TRBJ2-5, with 10 positions matching TRBD2. From germline, CDR1 is SGHVS and CDR2 FQNEAQ. This CDR3 is 16 amino acids long. The ends lost 5 bases at V and 3 bases at J; junction bases unmatched: 9. The CDR3 bases are TGTGCCAGCAGCCTCAGACTAGCGGGCTTAGAAGAGACCCAGTACTTC. Encoded protein: CASSLRLAGLEETQYF.

The V call is TRBV5-1, the J call TRBJ2-3; a possible D gene is TRBD2 (5 bases). The V end was cut by 0 bases, the J end by 4 bases, with 9 bases between. The CDR3 totals 14 residues. Germline V CDR1 and CDR2: SGHRS, YFSETQ. CDR3 sequence: CASSLVSRADTQYF. CDR3 sequence (DNA): TGCGCCAGCAGCTTGGTGTCGCGGGCAGATACGCAGTATTTT.

The V and J genes are TRBV28 and TRBJ1-3, with 8 bases fitting TRBD1. The CDR3 covers 15 residues. Germline-derived CDR1 and CDR2 are MDHEN and SYDVKM. The trim removed 4 bases at V and 3 bases at J, leaving 5 bases unmatched. CDR3 nucleotide sequence: TGTGCCAGCAGTTCCGGACAGGGTGGTGGAAACACCATATATTTT. This sequence encodes CASSSGQGGGNTIYF.

The chain couples TRBV18 to TRBJ2-3; possible D gene TRBD2, 5 bases. V dropped 4 bases and J dropped 5 bases, with 10 bases sitting between them. The germline gives CDR1 KGHSH, CDR2 LQKENI. The CDR3 covers 13 residues. CDR3 sequence (DNA): TGTGCCAGCTCACAAGGCGGAGGAGATACGCAGTATTTT. Translating gives CASSQGGGDTQYF.